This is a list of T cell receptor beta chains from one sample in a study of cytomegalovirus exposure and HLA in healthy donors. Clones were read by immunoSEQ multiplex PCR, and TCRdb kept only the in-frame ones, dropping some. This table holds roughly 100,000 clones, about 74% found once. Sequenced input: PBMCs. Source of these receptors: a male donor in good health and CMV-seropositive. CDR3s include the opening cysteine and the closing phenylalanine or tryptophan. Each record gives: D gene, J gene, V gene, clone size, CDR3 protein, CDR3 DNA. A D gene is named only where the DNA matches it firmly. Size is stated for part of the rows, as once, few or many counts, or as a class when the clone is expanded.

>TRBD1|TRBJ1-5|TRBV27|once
CASSLSGDRLGPQHF
TGTGCCAGCAGTTTATCTGGGGACAGGCTAGGGCCCCAGCATTTT
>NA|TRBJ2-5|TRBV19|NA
CASSSRTKETQHF
TGTGCCAGTAGTTCCCGGACAAAAGAGACCCAGCACTTC
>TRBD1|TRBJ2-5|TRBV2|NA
CATNRGQETQYF
TGTGCCACCAACAGGGGGCAAGAGACCCAGTACTTC
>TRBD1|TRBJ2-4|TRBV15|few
CATSRELGQGLVIKNIQYF
TGTGCCACCAGCAGAGAACTGGGACAGGGGCTTGTCATCAAAAACATTCAGTACTTC
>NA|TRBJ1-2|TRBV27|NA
CASSPLGGPHGYTF
TGTGCCAGCAGTCCCCTCGGGGGTCCTCATGGCTACACCTTC
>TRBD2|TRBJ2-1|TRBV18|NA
CASSSRGSGRGVEQFF
TGTGCCAGCTCTTCCCGAGGTAGCGGGAGAGGGGTTGAGCAGTTCTTC
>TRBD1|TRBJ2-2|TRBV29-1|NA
CSVRDSLNTGELFF
TGCAGCGTTCGGGACAGCCTTAACACCGGGGAGCTGTTTTTT
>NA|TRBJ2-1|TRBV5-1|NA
CASSFSLAGANEQFF
TGCGCCAGCAGCTTCTCCCTTGCGGGGGCCAATGAGCAGTTCTTC
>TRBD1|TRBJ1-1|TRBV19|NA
CASSTNRDRGRAEAFF
TGTGCCAGTAGTACTAACCGGGACAGGGGGAGGGCTGAAGCTTTCTTT
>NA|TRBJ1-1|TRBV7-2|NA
CASSTLPRDTEAFF
TGTGCCAGCAGCACCCTCCCCAGGGATACTGAAGCTTTCTTT
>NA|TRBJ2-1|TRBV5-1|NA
CASSSLGSSYNEQFF
TGCGCCAGCAGCTCCCTCGGGAGCTCCTACAATGAGCAGTTCTTC
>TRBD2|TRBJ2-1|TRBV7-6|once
CASSLVGGRARTDEQFF
TGTGCCAGCAGCTTAGTGGGCGGGAGGGCCAGGACTGATGAGCAGTTCTTC
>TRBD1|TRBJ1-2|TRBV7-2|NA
CASSPDRGRFNYGYTF
TGTGCCAGCAGCCCGGACAGGGGGCGTTTCAACTATGGCTACACCTTC
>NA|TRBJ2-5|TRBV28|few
CASSLLAGLGQETQYF
TGTGCCAGCAGTTTATTGGCAGGGTTAGGGCAAGAGACCCAGTACTTC
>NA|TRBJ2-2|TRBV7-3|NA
CASSFRGTGELFF
TGTGCCAGCAGCTTTAGGGGCACCGGGGAGCTGTTTTTT
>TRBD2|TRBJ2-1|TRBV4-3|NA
CASSQDGSGRATEQFF
TGCGCCAGCAGCCAAGACGGTAGCGGGAGGGCCACTGAGCAGTTCTTC
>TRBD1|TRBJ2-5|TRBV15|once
CAATRDRGQETQYF
TGTGCCGCCACCCGGGACAGGGGGCAAGAGACCCAGTACTTC
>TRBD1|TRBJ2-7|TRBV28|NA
CASSRQGGEYEQYF
TGTGCCAGCAGTCGACAGGGGGGTGAGTACGAGCAGTACTTC
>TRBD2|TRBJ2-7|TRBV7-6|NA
CASSGEAGNQKF
TGTGCCAGCAGCGGAGAAGCGGGAAACCAGAAATTC
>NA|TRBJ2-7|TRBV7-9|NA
CASSAPGVGPYEQYF
TGTGCCAGCAGCGCTCCCGGGGTCGGGCCCTACGAGCAGTACTTC
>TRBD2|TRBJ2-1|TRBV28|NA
CASSFRTSGYNEQFF
TGTGCCAGCAGTTTTAGAACTAGCGGTTACAATGAGCAGTTCTTC
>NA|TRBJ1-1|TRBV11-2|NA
CASSLGAARTEAFF
TGTGCCAGCAGCTTAGGAGCGGCTAGGACTGAAGCTTTCTTT
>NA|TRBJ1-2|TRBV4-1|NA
CASSPGGSYGYTF
TGCGCCAGCAGCCCTGGCGGAAGCTATGGCTACACCTTC
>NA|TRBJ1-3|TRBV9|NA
CASKKGDHSGNTIYF
TGTGCCAGCAAGAAGGGGGACCACTCTGGAAACACCATATATTTT
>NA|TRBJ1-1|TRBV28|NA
CASIRRGTEAFF
TGTGCCAGCATAAGACGCGGCACTGAAGCTTTCTTT
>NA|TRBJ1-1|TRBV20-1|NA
CSARWMTEAFF
TGCAGTGCTAGATGGATGACAGAAGCTTTCTTT
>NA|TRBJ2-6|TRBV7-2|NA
CASSPYRSNVLTF
TGTGCCAGCAGCCCCTATCGGTCCAACGTCCTGACTTTC
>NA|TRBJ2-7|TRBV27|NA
CASKTLGGARNEQYF
TGTGCCAGCAAAACACTTGGTGGGGCGCGCAACGAGCAGTACTTC
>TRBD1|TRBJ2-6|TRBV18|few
CASSPNRGGGANVLTF
TGTGCCAGCTCACCAAACAGGGGTGGCGGGGCCAACGTCCTGACTTTC
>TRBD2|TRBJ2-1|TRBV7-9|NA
CASSFTSAGNEQFF
TGTGCCAGCAGCTTTACTAGCGCGGGGAATGAGCAGTTCTTC
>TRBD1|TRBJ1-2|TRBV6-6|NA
CASSLPEQGPNGYTF
TGTGCCAGCAGCCTACCGGAACAGGGGCCAAATGGCTACACCTTC